Below, 24 T cell receptor beta chains from the same sample are listed, as sequenced in a study of T-cell reconstitution after alpha-beta-depleted transplantation in children. TCRbeta library construction was performed incorporating unique molecular identifiers. MiXCR, applied by TCRdb to the PCR reads, yields one record per CDR3 protein. This table holds hundreds of thousands of distinct CDR3 sequences, roughly a quarter found once. The source material was PBMCs, mostly from graft donor cells, sampled 360 days after TCRalphabeta/CD19-depleted stem cell transplant. The receptors come from a female patient aged 2-15 years who had a stem cell transplant for congenital amegakaryocytic thrombocytopenia, so the T cells may come from the graft donor.

V is TRBV6-2 or TRBV6-3 and J is TRBJ2-3; 8 positions match TRBD2. Germline loops: CDR1 MNHEY, CDR2 SVGEGT. The CDR3 extends over 15 amino acids. V lost 2 bases, J lost 6 bases, and 7 bases stayed unmatched. The CDR3 spells CASSYPGGPLDTQYF. CDR3 nucleotides: TGTGCCAGCAGTTACCCGGGAGGGCCGTTGGATACGCAGTATTTT.

The chain employs TRBV12-3 or TRBV12-4 and TRBJ1-1; D is perhaps TRBD1 (5 bases). V was trimmed by 8 bases and J by 5 bases, leaving 15 bases between them. The length of the CDR3 is 13 residues. The CDR3 DNA reads as TGTGCCAGCGGAATCCGGGGGAATACTGAAGCTTTCTTT. This codes for CASGIRGNTEAFF.

This clonotype was found a few times. This rearrangement joins TRBV20-1 to TRBJ2-5; tentatively, D is TRBD2 (7 bases). The CDR3 has 14 residues. The germline V gene has CDR1 DFQATT and CDR2 SNEGSKA (reference sequence). Trimming left V 7 bases short and J 4 bases short, with 19 bases between. This CDR3 is CSVRGRELRETQYF. CDR3 DNA: TGCAGTGTTCGGGGGCGGGAGTTACGAGAGACCCAGTACTTC.

In this sample, this clonotype turned up many times. The genes are TRBV28 and TRBJ2-7, with 9 bases lining up with TRBD1. J gave up 7 bases and V 6 bases, and 13 bases lay outside the gene matches. CDR3 size: 15 residues. The V gene's germline CDR1 is MDHEN and CDR2 SYDVKM. CDR3 residues: CASRAGTGFTQEQYF. CDR3 in DNA: TGTGCCAGCAGAGCCGGGACAGGGTTTACGCAAGAGCAGTACTTC.

As to this clonotype: This may stem from a read error, because a much larger clone lies one nucleotide away. The rearrangement uses TRBV29-1 and TRBJ2-1; 10 bases match TRBD2. Germline V CDR1 and CDR2: SQVTM, ANQGSEA. The CDR3 contains 15 residues. CDR3 sequence reads: CSVEDLLAGYNERFF. The CDR3 coding sequence is TGCAGCGTTGAAGATCTACTAGCGGGATACAATGAGCGGTTCTTC.

The chain uses TRBV28 and TRBJ2-7; 9 positions match TRBD1. This CDR3 comprises 14 residues. V was pared by 6 bases and J by 1 base, with 4 bases of the junction left unmatched. Germline V gene lookup returns CDR1 MDHEN and CDR2 SYDVKM. The CDR3 loop is CASSTGGNSYEQYF. The CDR3 DNA reads TGTGCCAGCAGCACAGGGGGCAATTCCTACGAGCAGTACTTC.

This chain uses TRBV2 with TRBJ1-4; possibly TRBD1 for D (5 bases). This CDR3 contains 15 residues. Germline CDR1 reads SNHLY; CDR2 reads FYNNEI. Trimming removed 7 bases at V and 2 bases at J, with 14 bases between. Here the CDR3 DNA reads TGTGCCAGCAACTATGCCGGGGGGACTAATGAAAAACTGTTTTTT. Its protein is CASNYAGGTNEKLFF.

This chain connects TRBV5-1 to TRBJ1-6, with D maybe TRBD1 (5 bases). V shed 0 bases and J shed 3 bases, with 10 bases lying between them. CDR1 and CDR2 from the germline V gene are SGHRS and YFSETQ. CDR3 length equals 16 residues. CDR3 amino acids: CASSLAGHRYNSPLHF. The CDR3 nucleotides read TGCGCCAGCAGCTTGGCCGGACACCGCTATAATTCACCCCTCCACTTT.

Comments on this clonotype: One end of the junction fails to match germline, which may point to a read error. The chain couples TRBV4-1 to TRBJ1-5; 8 bases are a match to TRBD1. This CDR3 spans 17 amino acids. In germline, CDR1 is MGHRA, CDR2 YSYEKL. The CDR3 DNA sequence: TGCGCCACCAGCCAAGATTACTATGGGACAGGCCATCAGCCCCAGCATTTT. It encodes CATSQDYYGTGHQPQHF.

This rearrangement joins TRBV18 to TRBJ2-7; possibly TRBD1 or TRBD2 for D (5 bases each). Per the germline V gene, CDR1 is KGHSH and CDR2 is LQKENI. V shed 6 bases and J shed 0 bases, with 12 bases lying between them. The CDR3 consists of 14 residues. This CDR3 reads CASSPGTNSYEQYF. For the CDR3, the DNA is TGTGCCAGCTCTCCCGGGACCAACTCCTACGAGCAGTACTTC.

The rearrangement links TRBV4-1 to TRBJ2-5; tentative D call: TRBD1 (6 bases). Between the trimmed V and J ends, which lost 3 bases and 2 bases, there was a span of 13 bases. Germline V CDR1 and CDR2: MGHRA, YSYEKL. The CDR3 consists of 15 residues. The CDR3 nucleotides read TGCGCCAGCAGCCAGGGCCTTAGGGGGCAAGAGACCCAGTACTTC. Its translation: CASSQGLRGQETQYF.

This clonotype was detected many times. The chain recombines TRBV5-1 with TRBJ2-7; 9 nucleotides align to TRBD1. CDR1 SGHRS and CDR2 YFSETQ come from the germline V gene. This CDR3 is 15 amino acids long. Losses at the gene ends were 1 base for V and 4 bases for J; bases not matched to a gene: 6. The CDR3 sequence: CASSLSGQGPYEQYF. In DNA, the CDR3 is TGCGCCAGCAGCTTGTCCGGACAGGGGCCTTACGAGCAGTACTTC.

The chain couples TRBV28 to TRBJ1-1, with D perhaps matching TRBD1 (6 bases). The CDR3 is made up of 14 amino acids. Trimming cost V 4 bases and J 7 bases, with 16 bases left between them. Germline V gene lookup returns CDR1 MDHEN and CDR2 SYDVKM. The CDR3: CASSYHGTIHEAFF. Here the CDR3 DNA reads TGTGCCAGCAGTTACCATGGGACAATTCATGAAGCTTTCTTT.

This clonotype came up a few times. The chain couples TRBV12-3 or TRBV12-4 to TRBJ2-3, with D maybe TRBD2 (6 bases). V gave up 9 bases and J gave up 7 bases, with 23 bases separating them. The CDR3 length is 15 residues. The CDR3 DNA follows: TGTGCCAGTCGCCCGGCCGGGGGTACCCCCTATACGCAGTATTTT. Encoded protein: CASRPAGGTPYTQYF.

This clonotype occurred a few times. V usage is TRBV10-3 and J usage is TRBJ1-1, with unresolved D. The V and J ends lost 2 bases and 5 bases respectively, with 9 bases between them. Germline assignment: CDR1 ENHRY and CDR2 SYGVKD. CDR3 length equals 13 residues. CDR3 DNA: TGTGCCATCAGTGAGGGAATCGGGACTGAAGCTTTCTTT. This gives the protein CAISEGIGTEAFF.

V gene TRBV15 combines with J gene TRBJ2-5, with D tentatively TRBD2 (5 bases). V gave up 3 bases and J gave up 4 bases, with 21 bases separating them. CDR3 length: 17 residues. Germline CDR1 reads LNHNV; CDR2 reads YYDKDF (reference sequence). CDR3 bases: TGTGCCACCAGCAGGCGGACCCTGCGGGCGTGGGCAGAGACCCAGTACTTC. Translating it yields CATSRRTLRAWAETQYF.

The chain employs TRBV10-3 and TRBJ1-4; possibly TRBD1 for D (6 bases). CDR3 length: 14 amino acids. Trimming cost V 5 bases and J 2 bases, with 9 bases left between them. The germline gives CDR1 ENHRY, CDR2 SYGVKD. The CDR3 DNA reads TGTGCCATCAGTACAGGGACCACTAATGAAAAACTGTTTTTT. It translates to CAISTGTTNEKLFF.

Many counts were recorded for this clonotype. At one end, the junction sequence differs from germline, possibly due to a read error. The chain has TRBV5-1 and TRBJ2-1; no definite D call. The germline V gene has CDR1 SGHRS and CDR2 YFSETQ. The CDR3 contains 14 residues. CDR3 sequence: CASSLGSSYNEQFF. In DNA form, the CDR3 reads TGTGCCAGCAGCTTGGGGTCCTCCTACAATGAGCAGTTCTTC.

The CDR3 here is CASSLVVEIYEQYF. The CDR3 DNA reads TGTGCCAGCAGCTTAGTGGTGGAGATCTACGAGCAGTACTTC. J is TRBJ2-7 and V is TRBV7-2, with D uncertain. The CDR3 covers 14 residues. The V gene's germline CDR1 is SGHTA and CDR2 FQGNSA. The V gene lost 1 base and the J gene lost 3 bases, with 10 bases spanning the gap.

This clonotype was seen a few times. The rearrangement uses TRBV11-2 and TRBJ2-3; D perhaps matches TRBD2 (6 bases). The germline V and J ends were trimmed by 4 bases and 2 bases, with 10 bases remaining between them. Germline CDR1 is SGHAT and CDR2 is FQNNGV. The CDR3 has 14 amino acids. The CDR3 here is CASSSGVITDTQYF. In DNA, the CDR3 is TGTGCCAGCAGCTCGGGAGTGATCACAGATACGCAGTATTTT.

This clonotype has more than one count but fewer than ten. V and J are TRBV20-1 and TRBJ1-1; perhaps TRBD1 as D (5 bases). V was shortened by 3 bases and J by 5 bases, with 16 bases between the two germline ends. The CDR3 has 14 residues. Germline assignment: CDR1 DFQATT and CDR2 SNEGSKA (reference sequence). In DNA form, the CDR3 reads TGCAGTGCTAGGGAAACCGGGACGGGGACTGAAGCTTTCTTT. Translating gives CSARETGTGTEAFF.

This clonotype came up a few times. This chain joins TRBV28 and TRBJ2-1; tentatively, D is TRBD1 or TRBD2 (5 bases each). CDR3 size: 17 residues. The V end was cut by 4 bases, the J end by 2 bases, with 18 bases between. Germline lookup yields CDR1 MDHEN and CDR2 SYDVKM. This CDR3 is CASSSPGKGKAYNEQFF. The CDR3 region has the DNA TGTGCCAGCAGTTCCCCGGGGAAGGGGAAGGCCTACAATGAGCAGTTCTTC.

The chain combines TRBV11-2 with TRBJ2-7; 13 nucleotides align to TRBD2. This CDR3 spans 15 amino acids. The trim removed 1 base at V and 7 bases at J, leaving 4 bases unmatched. From germline, CDR1 is SGHAT and CDR2 FQNNGV. The CDR3, as DNA: TGTGCCAGCAGCTTAGGACTAGCGGGGGGACATGAGCAGTACTTC. This gives the protein CASSLGLAGGHEQYF.

This clonotype was observed a few times. This sequence joins TRBV12-3 or TRBV12-4 and TRBJ2-1; TRBD2 agrees at 8 bases. Germline trimming cut 5 bases from V and 8 bases from J; bases unmatched to any gene: 11. The CDR3 has 15 residues. The CDR3 loop reads CASSTLRLRGDEQFF. DNA of the CDR3: TGTGCCAGCAGTACCTTGAGACTGCGGGGGGATGAGCAGTTCTTC.